This TCR beta chain was recovered during a study of T cell responses to AZD1222 COVID-19 vaccine. Points from the study as a whole: Regions left unmutated in variants are reportedly the target of nearly half of spike-specific TCRs. Baseline seropositivity occurred in only six AZD1222 recipients. Spike as a whole was targeted by vaccine-associated CD4 TCRs, dominant at 160-218 and 743-854. White British ancestry dominated among donors, who included more females, and clonal diversity was possibly underestimated.

There are 15 residues in the CDR3. V dropped 4 bases and J dropped 0; count of bases not matched to a gene: 3. Looked up from germline, CDR1 is KGHSH and CDR2 is LQKENI. Generated by immunoSEQ multiplex PCR, the TCRdb table keeps only in-frame clones and is missing some. The sample holds about 160,000 clones; 94% are singletons and the top ten take roughly 5.5%. Comment on this clone: Its cognate antigen is unknown.

The source was peripheral blood, collected 28 days after the second AZD1222 dose. The chain couples TRBV18 to TRBJ1-3; the match to TRBD1 covers 7 bases. The origin of this receptor is an adult who received the AZD1222 COVID-19 vaccine. The CDR3, as DNA: TGTGCCAGCTCACAGGGACAGAACTCTGGAAACACCATATATTTT. It specifies CASSQGQNSGNTIYF.